This T cell receptor beta chain was sequenced for a study of long-term antiretroviral therapy in people with HIV. Study information: The oldest samples precede the 2015 immediate-ART recommendation by about a decade. The study, taken as a whole, reports: The study collected no data on ART adherence, viral resistance or therapy changes. Against controls, HIV repertoires showed narrower ranges of CDR3 length. Diversity went up after ART and still fell short of transplant donor controls.

With respect to this clone: Its antigen is still unknown.

Runs used v3.0 of the immunoSEQ assay and were done at survey level. Here immunoSEQ multiplex PCR was the method, and the copy in TCRdb shows in-frame clones only, minus some. The table shows tens of thousands of clones, with around 93% occurring only once. This CDR3 has 16 residues. CDR1 is SNHLY, CDR2 FYNNEI, per germline. With 7 bases removed from V and 0 bases from J, the gap between germline ends came to 19 bases. This sample comprised unsorted PBMCs, obtained 4.4 years after starting antiretroviral therapy. The TCR comes from a woman aged 45-65 years with HIV. This chain uses TRBV2 with TRBJ2-7; D might be TRBD1 or TRBD2, each matching 5 bases. The CDR3 reads CASTPGVAGISYEQYF. The CDR3 DNA is TGTGCCAGCACCCCCGGGGTGGCAGGGATCTCCTACGAGCAGTACTTC.